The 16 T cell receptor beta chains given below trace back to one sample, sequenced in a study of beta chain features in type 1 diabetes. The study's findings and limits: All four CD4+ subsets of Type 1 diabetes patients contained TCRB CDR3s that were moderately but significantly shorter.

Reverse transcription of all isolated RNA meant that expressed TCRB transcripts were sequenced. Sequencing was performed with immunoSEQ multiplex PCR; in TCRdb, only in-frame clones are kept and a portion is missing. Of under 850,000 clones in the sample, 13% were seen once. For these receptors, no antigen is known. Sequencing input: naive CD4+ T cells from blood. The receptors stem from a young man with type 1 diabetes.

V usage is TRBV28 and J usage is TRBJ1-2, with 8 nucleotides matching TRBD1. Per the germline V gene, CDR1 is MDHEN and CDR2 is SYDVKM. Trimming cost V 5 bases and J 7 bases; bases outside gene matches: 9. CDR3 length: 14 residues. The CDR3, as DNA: TGTGCCAGCAGTCCAGGGGGCAGAACCCTTGGCTACACCTTC. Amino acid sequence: CASSPGGRTLGYTF.

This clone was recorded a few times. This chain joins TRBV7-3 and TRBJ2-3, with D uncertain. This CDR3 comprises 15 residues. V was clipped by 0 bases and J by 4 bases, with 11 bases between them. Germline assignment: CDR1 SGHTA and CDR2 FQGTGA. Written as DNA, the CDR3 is TGTGCCAGCAGCTTAACCGCCCAGTACGCAGATACGCAGTATTTT. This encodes CASSLTAQYADTQYF.

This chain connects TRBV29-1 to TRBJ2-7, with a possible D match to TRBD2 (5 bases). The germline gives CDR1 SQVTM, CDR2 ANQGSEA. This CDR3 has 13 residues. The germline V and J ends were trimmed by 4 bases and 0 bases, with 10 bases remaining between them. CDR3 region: CSVGLPLSYEQYF. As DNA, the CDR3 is TGCAGCGTTGGACTACCACTCTCCTACGAGCAGTACTTC.

The CDR3 region is CASSEVGVREGTQYF. CDR3 nucleotide sequence: TGTGCCAGCAGTGAAGTAGGGGTCCGGGAGGGTACGCAGTATTTT. V and J are TRBV2 and TRBJ2-3; TRBD2 matches 8 bases. V was clipped by 1 base and J by 8 bases; unmatched bases: 8. This CDR3 is 15 amino acids long. Germline V gives CDR1 SNHLY, CDR2 FYNNEI.

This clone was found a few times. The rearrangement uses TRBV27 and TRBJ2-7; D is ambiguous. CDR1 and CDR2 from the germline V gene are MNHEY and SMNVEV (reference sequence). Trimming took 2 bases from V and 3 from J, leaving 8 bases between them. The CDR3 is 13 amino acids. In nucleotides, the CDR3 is TGTGCCAGCAGTTTAGTGGCCAGCTACGAGCAGTACTTC. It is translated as CASSLVASYEQYF.

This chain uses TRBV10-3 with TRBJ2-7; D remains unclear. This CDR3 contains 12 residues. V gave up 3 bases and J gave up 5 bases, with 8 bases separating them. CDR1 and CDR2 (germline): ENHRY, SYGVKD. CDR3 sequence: CAISERWDEQYF. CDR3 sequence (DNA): TGTGCCATCAGTGAACGATGGGACGAGCAGTACTTC.

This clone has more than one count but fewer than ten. The CDR3 sequence: CASSYSSGGYEQYF. The CDR3 nucleotides read TGTGCCAGCAGTTACTCTAGCGGGGGCTACGAGCAGTACTTC. The chain is built from TRBV6-5 and TRBJ2-7; 9 bases agree with TRBD2. The V segment lost 0 bases and the J segment 3 bases; nucleotides outside the gene matches: 0. CDR1 MNHEY and CDR2 SVGAGI come from the germline V gene. CDR3 length: 14 residues.

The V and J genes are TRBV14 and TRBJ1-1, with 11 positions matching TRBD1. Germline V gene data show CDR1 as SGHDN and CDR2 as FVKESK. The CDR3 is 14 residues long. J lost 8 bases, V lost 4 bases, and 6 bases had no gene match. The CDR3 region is CASSPRTGGTEAFF. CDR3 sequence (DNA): TGTGCCAGCAGCCCCCGGACAGGGGGCACAGAAGCTTTCTTT.

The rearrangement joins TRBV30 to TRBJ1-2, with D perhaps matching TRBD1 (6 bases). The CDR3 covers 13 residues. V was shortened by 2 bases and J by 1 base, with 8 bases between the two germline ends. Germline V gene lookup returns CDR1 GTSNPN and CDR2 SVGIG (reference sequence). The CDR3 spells CAWSQGLNYGYTF. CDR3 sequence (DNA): TGTGCCTGGAGTCAGGGGCTTAACTATGGCTACACCTTC.

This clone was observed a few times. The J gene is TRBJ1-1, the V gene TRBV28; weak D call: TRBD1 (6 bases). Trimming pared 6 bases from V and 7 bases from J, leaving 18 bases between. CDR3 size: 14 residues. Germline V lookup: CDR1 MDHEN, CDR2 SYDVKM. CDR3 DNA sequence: TGTGCCAGCAGCCCCTGGGGGGGCTGGGGTGAAGCTTTCTTT. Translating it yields CASSPWGGWGEAFF.

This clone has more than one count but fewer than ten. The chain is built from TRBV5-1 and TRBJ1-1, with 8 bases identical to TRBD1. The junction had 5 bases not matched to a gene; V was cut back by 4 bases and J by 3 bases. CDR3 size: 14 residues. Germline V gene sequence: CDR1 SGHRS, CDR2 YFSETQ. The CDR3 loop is CASSGLTGDTEAFF. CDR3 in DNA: TGCGCCAGCAGCGGCTTGACAGGGGACACTGAAGCTTTCTTT.

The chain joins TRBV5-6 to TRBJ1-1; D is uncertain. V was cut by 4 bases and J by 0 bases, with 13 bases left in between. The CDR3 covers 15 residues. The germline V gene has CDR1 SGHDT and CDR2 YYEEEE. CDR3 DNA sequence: TGTGCCAGCAGCCCCCCAGACGTTTTGAACACTGAAGCTTTCTTT. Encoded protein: CASSPPDVLNTEAFF.

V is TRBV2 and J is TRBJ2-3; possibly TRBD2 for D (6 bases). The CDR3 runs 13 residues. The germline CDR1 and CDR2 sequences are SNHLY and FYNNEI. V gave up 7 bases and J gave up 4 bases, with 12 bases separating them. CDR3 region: CASKGWGADTQYF. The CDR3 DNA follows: TGTGCCAGCAAGGGTTGGGGGGCAGATACGCAGTATTTT.

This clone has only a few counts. The CDR3 sequence: CASSAGTGSKSPLHF. The CDR3 DNA is TGTGCCAGCAGTGCCGGGACAGGGAGCAAGTCACCCCTCCACTTT. The V and J genes are TRBV9 and TRBJ1-6, with TRBD1 matching 9 bases. Germline loops: CDR1 SGDLS, CDR2 YYNGEE. The CDR3 is made up of 15 amino acids. J gave up 10 bases and V 5 bases, and 10 bases lay outside the gene matches.

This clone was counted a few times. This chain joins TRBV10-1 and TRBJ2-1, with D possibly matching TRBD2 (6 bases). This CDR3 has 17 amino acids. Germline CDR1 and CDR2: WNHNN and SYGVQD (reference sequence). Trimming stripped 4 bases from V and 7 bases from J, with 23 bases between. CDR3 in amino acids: CASSAAGLPLQGNEQFF. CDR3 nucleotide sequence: TGCGCCAGCAGTGCGGCGGGATTGCCCCTTCAGGGTAATGAGCAGTTCTTC.

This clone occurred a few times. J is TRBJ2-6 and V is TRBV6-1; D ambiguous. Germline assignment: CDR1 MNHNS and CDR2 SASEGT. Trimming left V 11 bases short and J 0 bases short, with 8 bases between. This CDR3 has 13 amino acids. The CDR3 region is CAVTSSGANVLTF. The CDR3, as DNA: TGTGCCGTAACCTCCTCTGGGGCCAACGTCCTGACTTTC.